The subject of this entry is one T cell receptor (beta chain). This clone was found once. Its recognized antigen is unknown. No quality values exist for individual bases; no much larger clone is one base distant. This specimen belongs to a study of T cell responses to AZD1222 COVID-19 vaccine (dated by TCRdb to the early 2020s). With respect to the entire study: Because spike-specific TCR depth and breadth did not differ between the two schedules, AZD1222 recipients who got a second dose at roughly 4 weeks were pooled with those who got a second dose at roughly 12 weeks. TCR sequencing covered about 230 trial participants: about 210 given two doses of AZD1222 and approximately 26 given two doses of MenACWY control vaccine. Trial participants were enrolled by age into 18-55, 56-69 and 70-plus year subgroups, with around 150, 28 and 57 TCR-sequenced participants respectively. Broader findings and caveats from the paper: Conclusions about previously exposed vaccinees are limited, since just 5 or 6 AZD1222 recipients were seropositive for SARS-CoV-2 at baseline. CD4 TCRs associated with the vaccine covered the entire spike protein, and the dominant responses were in regions 160-218 and 743-854. Because no day 14 peak-response samples were available, repertoires were characterized only after the peak T cell response. In the small 56-69-year group, the increase in depth fell short of significance, most likely because of low power. Epitopes outside the regions mutated in the B.1.351 and B.1.1.7 variants were reportedly recognized by nearly half of the unique spike-specific TCRs. Participants were mostly white British and included more females than males, and it was suggested by the authors that clonal diversity may have been underestimated. After two AZD1222 doses, both the breadth and the depth of spike-specific TCRs were significantly higher than at day 0 and than in MenACWY recipients.

V is cut by 6 bases and J by 1 base, and the space between the germline ends is 15 bases. Counted from cysteine to phenylalanine, this CDR3 has 15 amino acids. Just the 45-base CDR3 DNA is kept, in frame starting at base 1. CDR1 is given as MNHEY and CDR2 as SVGAGI, both from the germline V gene. The CDR3 regions of human TCRbeta chains were analyzed by immunosequencing. As for the original processing: TCRs in the repertoires were compared against a reference library of SARS-CoV-2-specific TCRs that had been generated with the MIRA antigen-specificity platform. Breadth was defined as the fraction of unique TCRs that were SARS-CoV-2-associated. Depth was defined as the fraction of total T cells that were SARS-CoV-2-associated. Using the MIRA data, each spike-specific TCR was mapped to the spike region that the TCR reacts to and placed in a CD4 or CD8 class. Log10-transformed breadth and depth values were compared by one-way ANOVA with Sidak's multiple comparisons tests. TCRdb limited this immuneACCESS table to in-frame rearrangements with V and J called. A share of clones is missing; checked studies link under half to unresolved V genes, and the rest is unexplained. V and J calls and clone size are given by that table; D and trimming were obtained from the DNA. For this sample the table gives 150,000 or so clones, of which 90% to 95% were detected only once. In total, the top ten clones hold under 1.5% of the sample.

The time point label for this specimen denotes: baseline before first vaccination. Vaccinee samples came from UK trials COV001 and COV002, including a single-blind randomized controlled phase 2/3 trial of AZD1222 (ChAdOx1 nCoV-19) in healthy adults. For TCRbeta chain sequencing, PBMC samples were collected from trial participants at day 0 and at day 28 after the second dose. This specimen was peripheral blood, taken on day 0 of AZD1222 vaccination. The clonotype comes from an adult in good health. The receptor chain draws on TRBV6-5 and TRBJ1-2; perhaps TRBD1 is the D gene, with 6 bases matching. The DNA sequence reads TGTGCCAGCAGCGGGGGGGCGGGCTTTAACTATGGCTACACCTTC. The resulting protein is CASSGGAGFNYGYTF.